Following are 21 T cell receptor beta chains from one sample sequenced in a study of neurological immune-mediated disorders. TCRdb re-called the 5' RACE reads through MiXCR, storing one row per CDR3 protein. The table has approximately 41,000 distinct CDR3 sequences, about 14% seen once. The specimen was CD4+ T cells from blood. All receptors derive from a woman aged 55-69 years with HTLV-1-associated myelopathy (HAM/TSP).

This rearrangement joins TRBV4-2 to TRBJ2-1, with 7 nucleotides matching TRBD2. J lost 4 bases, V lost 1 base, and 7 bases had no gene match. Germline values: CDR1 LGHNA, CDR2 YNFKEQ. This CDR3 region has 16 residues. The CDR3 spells CASSQGDYSLYNEQFF. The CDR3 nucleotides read TGTGCCAGCAGCCAAGGGGACTACTCCCTTTACAATGAGCAGTTCTTC.

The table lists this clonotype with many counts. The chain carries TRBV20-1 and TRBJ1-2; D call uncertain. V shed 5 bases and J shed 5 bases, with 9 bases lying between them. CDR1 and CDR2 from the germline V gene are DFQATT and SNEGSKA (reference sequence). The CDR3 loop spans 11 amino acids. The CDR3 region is CSALTDYGYTF. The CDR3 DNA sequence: TGCAGTGCTCTCACGGATTATGGCTACACCTTC.

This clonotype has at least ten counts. As DNA, the CDR3 is TGCGCCAGCAGCTTGGCGGGAGTAACTAATGGCTACACCTTC. The encoded protein is CASSLAGVTNGYTF. The chain combines TRBV5-1 with TRBJ1-2; no clear D gene. Germline-derived CDR1 and CDR2 are SGHRS and YFSETQ. Between the trimmed V and J ends, which lost 0 bases and 6 bases, there was a span of 12 bases. The CDR3 has 14 residues.

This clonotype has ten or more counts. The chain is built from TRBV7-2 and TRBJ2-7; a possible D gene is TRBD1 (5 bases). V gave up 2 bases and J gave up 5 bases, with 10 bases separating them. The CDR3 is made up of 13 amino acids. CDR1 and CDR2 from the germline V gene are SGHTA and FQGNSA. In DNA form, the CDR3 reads TGTGCCAGCAGCTTAATTGCAGGGAACGAGCAGTACTTC. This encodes CASSLIAGNEQYF.

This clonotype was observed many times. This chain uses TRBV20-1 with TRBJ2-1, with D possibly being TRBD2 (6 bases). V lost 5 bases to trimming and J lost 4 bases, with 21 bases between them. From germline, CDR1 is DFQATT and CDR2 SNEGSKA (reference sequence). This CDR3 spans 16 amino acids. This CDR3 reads CSAVSLEGPIYNEQFF. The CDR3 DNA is TGCAGTGCTGTTTCACTGGAGGGGCCCATTTACAATGAGCAGTTCTTC.

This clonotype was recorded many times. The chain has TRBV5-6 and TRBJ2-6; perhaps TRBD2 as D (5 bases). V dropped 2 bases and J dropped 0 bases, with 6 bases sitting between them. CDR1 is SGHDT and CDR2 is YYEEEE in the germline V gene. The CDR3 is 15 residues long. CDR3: CASSFGSSGANVLTF. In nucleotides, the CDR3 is TGTGCCAGCAGCTTTGGGAGCTCTGGGGCCAACGTCCTGACTTTC. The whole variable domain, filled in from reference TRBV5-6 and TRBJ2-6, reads DAGVTQSPTHLIKTRGQQVTLRCSPKSGHDTVSWYQQALGQGPQFIFQYYEEEERQRGNFPDRFSGHQFPNYSSELNVNALLLGDSALYLCASSFGSSGANVLTFGAGSRLTVL.

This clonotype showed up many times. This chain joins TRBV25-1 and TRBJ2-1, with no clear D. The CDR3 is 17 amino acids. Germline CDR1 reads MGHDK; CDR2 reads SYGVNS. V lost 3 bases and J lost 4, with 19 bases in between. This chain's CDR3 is CASSDRGLFGPYNEQFF. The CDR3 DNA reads TGTGCCAGCAGTGATAGAGGTCTGTTTGGGCCTTACAATGAGCAGTTCTTC.

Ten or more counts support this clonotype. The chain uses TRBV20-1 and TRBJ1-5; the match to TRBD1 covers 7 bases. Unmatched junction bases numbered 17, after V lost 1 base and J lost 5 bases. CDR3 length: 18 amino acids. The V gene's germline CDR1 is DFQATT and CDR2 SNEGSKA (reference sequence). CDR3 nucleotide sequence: TGCAGTGCTAGAGTAGGTCAGGGGGGACAGCAGGGAGATCAGCCCCAGCATTTT. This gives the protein CSARVGQGGQQGDQPQHF.

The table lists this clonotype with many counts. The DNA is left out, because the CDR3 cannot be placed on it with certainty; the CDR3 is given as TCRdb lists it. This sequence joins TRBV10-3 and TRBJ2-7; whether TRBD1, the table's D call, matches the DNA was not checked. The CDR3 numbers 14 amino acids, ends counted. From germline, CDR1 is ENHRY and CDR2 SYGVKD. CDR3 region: CAISDLVGQGSLDF.

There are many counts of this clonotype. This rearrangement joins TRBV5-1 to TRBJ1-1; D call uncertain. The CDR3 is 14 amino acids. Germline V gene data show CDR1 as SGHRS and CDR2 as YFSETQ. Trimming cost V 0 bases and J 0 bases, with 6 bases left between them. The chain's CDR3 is CASSLAGMNTEAFF. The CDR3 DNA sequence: TGCGCCAGCAGCTTGGCCGGGATGAACACTGAAGCTTTCTTT.

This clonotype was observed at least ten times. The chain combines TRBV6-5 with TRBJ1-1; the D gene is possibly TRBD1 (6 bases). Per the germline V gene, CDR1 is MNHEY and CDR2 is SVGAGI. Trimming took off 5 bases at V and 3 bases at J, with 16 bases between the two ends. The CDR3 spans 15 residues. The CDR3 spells CASSPRGFWDTEAFF. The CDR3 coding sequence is TGTGCCAGCAGTCCCAGGGGTTTTTGGGACACTGAAGCTTTCTTT.

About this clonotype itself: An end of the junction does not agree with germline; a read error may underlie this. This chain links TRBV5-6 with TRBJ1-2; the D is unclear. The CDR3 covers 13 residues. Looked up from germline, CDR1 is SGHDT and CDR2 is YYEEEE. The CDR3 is CANSLSANYGYTF. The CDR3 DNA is TGTGCCAACAGCTTGTCGGCTAACTATGGGTACACCTTC.

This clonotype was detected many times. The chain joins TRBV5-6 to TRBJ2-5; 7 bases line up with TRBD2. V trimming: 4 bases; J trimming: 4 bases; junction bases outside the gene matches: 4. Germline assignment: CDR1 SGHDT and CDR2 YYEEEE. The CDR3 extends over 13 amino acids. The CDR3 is CASSTSELETQYF. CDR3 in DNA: TGTGCCAGCAGCACTAGCGAATTAGAGACCCAGTACTTC.

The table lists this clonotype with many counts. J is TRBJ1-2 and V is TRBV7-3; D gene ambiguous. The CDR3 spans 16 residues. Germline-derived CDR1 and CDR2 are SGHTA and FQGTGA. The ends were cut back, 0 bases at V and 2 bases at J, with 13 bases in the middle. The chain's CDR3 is CASSLTGPPENYGYTF. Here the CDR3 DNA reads TGTGCCAGCAGCTTAACGGGCCCACCCGAAAACTATGGCTACACCTTC.

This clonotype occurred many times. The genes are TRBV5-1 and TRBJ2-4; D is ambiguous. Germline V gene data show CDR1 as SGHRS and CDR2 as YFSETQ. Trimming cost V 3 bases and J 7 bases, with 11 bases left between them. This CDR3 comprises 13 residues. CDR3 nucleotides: TGCGCCAGCAGCTCCGAGGTGGGGAACATTCAGTACTTC. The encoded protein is CASSSEVGNIQYF.

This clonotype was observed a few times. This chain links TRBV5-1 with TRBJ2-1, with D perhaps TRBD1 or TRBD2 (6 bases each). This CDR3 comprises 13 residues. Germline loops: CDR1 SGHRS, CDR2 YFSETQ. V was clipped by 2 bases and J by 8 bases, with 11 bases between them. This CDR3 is CASSLRGAHEQFF. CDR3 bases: TGCGCCAGCAGCTTAAGGGGGGCCCATGAGCAGTTCTTC.

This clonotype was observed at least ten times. The CDR3, as DNA: TGCAGTGCTAGAGATGCCACTGAAGCTTTCTTT. As protein: CSARDATEAFF. This chain uses TRBV20-1 with TRBJ1-1; D unresolved. Trimming took 0 bases from V and 4 from J, leaving 3 bases between them. The length of the CDR3 is 11 residues. The germline V gene encodes CDR1 DFQATT and CDR2 SNEGSKA (reference sequence).

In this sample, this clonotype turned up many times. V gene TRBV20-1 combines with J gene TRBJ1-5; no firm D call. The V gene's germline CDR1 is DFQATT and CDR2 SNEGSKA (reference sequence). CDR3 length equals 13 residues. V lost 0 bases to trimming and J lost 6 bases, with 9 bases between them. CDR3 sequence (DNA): TGCAGTGCTAGAGATCGAACTGTTCAGCCCCAGCATTTT. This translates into CSARDRTVQPQHF.

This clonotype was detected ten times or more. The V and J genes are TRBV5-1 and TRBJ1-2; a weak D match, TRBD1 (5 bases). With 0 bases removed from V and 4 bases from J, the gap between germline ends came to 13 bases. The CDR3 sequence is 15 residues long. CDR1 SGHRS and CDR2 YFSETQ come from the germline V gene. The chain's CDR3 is CASSLAVGRAYGYTF. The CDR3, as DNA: TGCGCCAGCAGCTTGGCCGTGGGGCGCGCCTATGGCTACACCTTC.

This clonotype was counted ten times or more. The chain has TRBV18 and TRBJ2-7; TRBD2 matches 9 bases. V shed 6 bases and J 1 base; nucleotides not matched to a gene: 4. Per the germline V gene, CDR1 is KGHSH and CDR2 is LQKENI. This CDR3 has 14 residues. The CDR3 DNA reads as TGTGCCAGCTCCGTAGCGGGGGTGTCCTACGAGCAGTACTTC. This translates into CASSVAGVSYEQYF.

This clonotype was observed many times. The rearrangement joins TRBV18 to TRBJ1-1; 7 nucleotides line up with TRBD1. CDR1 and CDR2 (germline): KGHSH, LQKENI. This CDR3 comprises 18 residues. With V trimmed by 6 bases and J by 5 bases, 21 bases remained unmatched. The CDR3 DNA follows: TGTGCCAGCTCCCCGGGGGGATACAACAGGGGCCTGGGAACTGAAGCTTTCTTT. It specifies CASSPGGYNRGLGTEAFF.